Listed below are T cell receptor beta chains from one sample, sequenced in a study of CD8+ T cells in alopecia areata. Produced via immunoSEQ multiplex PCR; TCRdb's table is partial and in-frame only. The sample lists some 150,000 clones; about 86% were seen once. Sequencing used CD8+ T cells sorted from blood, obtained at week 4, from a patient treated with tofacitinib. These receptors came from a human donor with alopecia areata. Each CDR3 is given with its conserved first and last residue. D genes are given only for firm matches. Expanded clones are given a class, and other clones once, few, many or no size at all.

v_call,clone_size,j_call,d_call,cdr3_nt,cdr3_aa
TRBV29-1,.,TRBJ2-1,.,TGCAGCGTTGGGAGTCCTAGTGGGGTAGGGGACCTATACAATGAGCAGTTCTTC,CSVGSPSGVGDLYNEQFF
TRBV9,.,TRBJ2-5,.,TGTGCCAGCAGCGGGAATGGTGAGACCCAGTACTTC,CASSGNGETQYF
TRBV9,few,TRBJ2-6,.,TGTGCCAGCAGCCTTACAGGCTCTGGGGCCAACGTCCTGACTTTC,CASSLTGSGANVLTF
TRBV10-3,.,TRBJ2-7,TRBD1,TGTGCCATCAGTCCGGGACAGTTCTCCTACGAGCAGTACTTC,CAISPGQFSYEQYF
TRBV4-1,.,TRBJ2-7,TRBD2,TGCGCCAGCAGCCAAGTAGCTAGCGGGAGGGGTGGCGAGCAGTACTTC,CASSQVASGRGGEQYF
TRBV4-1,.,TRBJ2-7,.,TGCGCCAGCAGCCAAGAGGCCTCCCGTTGGGAGCAGTACTTC,CASSQEASRWEQYF
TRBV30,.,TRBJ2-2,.,TGTGCCTGCACGGGAGTAACGTCCGGGGAGCCGTTTTTT,CACTGVTSGEPFF
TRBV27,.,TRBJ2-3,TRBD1,TGTGCCAGCAGTCCAGGGGGCAGATGGACAGATACGCAGTATTTT,CASSPGGRWTDTQYF
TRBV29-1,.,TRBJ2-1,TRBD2,TGCAGCGTTGCTCACGGGAGGGCCGTCTACAATGAGCAGTTCTTC,CSVAHGRAVYNEQFF
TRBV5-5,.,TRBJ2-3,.,TGTGCCAGCAGCTTGGGCTTAACAGATACGCAGTATTTT,CASSLGLTDTQYF
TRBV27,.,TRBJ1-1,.,TGTGCCAGCAGCCCCAGGCTTATGAACACTGAAGCTTTCTTT,CASSPRLMNTEAFF
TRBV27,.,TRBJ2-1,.,TGTGCCAGCAGTTTTTTTTCAAGCAATGAGCAGTTCTTC,CASSFFSSNEQFF
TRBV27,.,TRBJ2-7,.,TGTGCCAGCAGTCTGACCACCGGGGACTACGAGCAGTACTTC,CASSLTTGDYEQYF
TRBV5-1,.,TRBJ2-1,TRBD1,TGCGCCAGCAGCTTGGACTGGACAGGGTTTGTGGGCAATGAGCAGTTCTTC,CASSLDWTGFVGNEQFF
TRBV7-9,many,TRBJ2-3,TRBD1,TGTGCCAGCAGCTGGAACCGGGACAGCGGCACAGATACGCAGTATTTT,CASSWNRDSGTDTQYF
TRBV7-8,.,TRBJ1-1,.,TGTGCCAGCAGCTTAACGGGGGCTGCTTTCTTT,CASSLTGAAFF
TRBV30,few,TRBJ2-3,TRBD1,TGTGCCTGGAGCCGACAGGGCAGCACAGATACGCAGTATTTT,CAWSRQGSTDTQYF
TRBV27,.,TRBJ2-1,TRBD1,TGTGCCAGCATCGACAGGGGGCGAAGCTCCTACAATGAGCAGTTCTTC,CASIDRGRSSYNEQFF
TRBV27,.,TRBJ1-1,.,TGTGCCAGCAAACCCTGGGGGGGGGCTGGCACTGAAGCTTTCTTT,CASKPWGGAGTEAFF
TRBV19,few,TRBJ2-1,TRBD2,TGTGCCAGTAGTACTCTAGCGGGAGGTCCCAATGAGCAGTTCTTC,CASSTLAGGPNEQFF
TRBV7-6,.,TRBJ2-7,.,TGTGCCAGCAGCTTATACCCTCTCTCCTACGAGCAGTACTTC,CASSLYPLSYEQYF
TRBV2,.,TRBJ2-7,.,TGTGCCAGCAGATGGGCCTCCTACGAGCAGTACTTC,CASRWASYEQYF
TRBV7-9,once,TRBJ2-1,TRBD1,TGTGCCAGCAGCTCACCGGGACAGGTCCTTCCCTACAATGAGCAGTTCTTC,CASSSPGQVLPYNEQFF
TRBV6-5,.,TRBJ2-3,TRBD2,TGTGCCAGCAGTCCCGGGACTAGTAGCACAGATACGCAGTATTTT,CASSPGTSSTDTQYF
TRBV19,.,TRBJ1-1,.,TGTGCCAGTAGTATAGCGGGGGTCGCTGAAGCTTTCTTT,CASSIAGVAEAFF
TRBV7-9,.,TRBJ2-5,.,TGTGCCAGCAGAGGAGGGACTCAAGAGACCCAGTACTTC,CASRGGTQETQYF
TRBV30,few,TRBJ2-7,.,TGTGCCTGGAGGCTACTACAGGACTCCTACGAGCAGTACTTC,CAWRLLQDSYEQYF
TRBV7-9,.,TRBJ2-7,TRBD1,TGTGCCAGCAGCTTAGTTTCCAGGACAGGGTCAGGCTACGAGCAGTACTTC,CASSLVSRTGSGYEQYF
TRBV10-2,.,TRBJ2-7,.,TGCGCCAGCACTCTTGGACAGTCGAGAGGCTACGAGCAGTACTTC,CASTLGQSRGYEQYF
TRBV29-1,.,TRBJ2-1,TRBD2,TGCAGCGTTATAACGGGAGGAGGACTTGAGCAGTTCTTC,CSVITGGGLEQFF
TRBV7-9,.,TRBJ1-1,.,TGTGCCAGCAGCTTACCCGGGGGCAGTAACACTGAAGCTTTCTTT,CASSLPGGSNTEAFF
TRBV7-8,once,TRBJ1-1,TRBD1,TGTGCCAGCAGCTTAGACAGGGGGGTTGCTGAAGCTTTCTTT,CASSLDRGVAEAFF
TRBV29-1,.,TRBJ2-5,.,TGCAGCGTCCCCGAGGGGGGAACGGAGACCCAGTACTTC,CSVPEGGTETQYF
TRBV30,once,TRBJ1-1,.,TGTGCCTCTGACTCGGGGGCCCCTCGAACTGAAGCTTTCTTT,CASDSGAPRTEAFF
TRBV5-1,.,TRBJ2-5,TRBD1,TGCGCCAGCAGCTTTGGGGACAGGGGGCTGGAGACCCAGTACTTC,CASSFGDRGLETQYF
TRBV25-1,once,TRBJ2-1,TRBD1,TGTGCCAGCAGTGAAAAGGGGGCAGACAATGAGCAGTTCTTC,CASSEKGADNEQFF
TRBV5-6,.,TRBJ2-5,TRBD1,TGTGCCAGCAGCTTCAAGCCTCACTACCGGGACAGCCAAGAGACCCAGTACTTC,CASSFKPHYRDSQETQYF
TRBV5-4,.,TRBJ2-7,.,TGTGCCAGCAGTCCGACGTGGGGGCACGAGCAGTACTTC,CASSPTWGHEQYF
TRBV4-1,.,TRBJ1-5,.,TGCGCCAGCAGCCAAGATGGGAGGAGCAATCAGCCCCAGCATTTT,CASSQDGRSNQPQHF
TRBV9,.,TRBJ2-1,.,TGTGCCAGCAGCGTAGGGATATACAATGAGCAGTTCTTC,CASSVGIYNEQFF
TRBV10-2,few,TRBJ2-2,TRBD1,TGCGCCAGCAGCGAACCCCTCAGGGGGCCCACCGGGGAGCTGTTTTTT,CASSEPLRGPTGELFF
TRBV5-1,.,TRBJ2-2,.,TGCGCCAGCAGCTTGGTCGGAGGGAACACCGGGGAGCTGTTTTTT,CASSLVGGNTGELFF
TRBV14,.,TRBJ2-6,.,TGTGCCAGCAGCCAAGATAATTGGGGTTCTGGGGCCAACGTCCTGACTTTC,CASSQDNWGSGANVLTF
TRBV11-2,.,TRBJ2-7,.,TGTGCCAGCAGGGGATCTCTGCTCCCAGTCTACGAGCAGTACTTC,CASRGSLLPVYEQYF
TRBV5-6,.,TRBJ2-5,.,TGTGCCAGCAGCTTGGTGGGCCCTCGGGAGACCCAGTACTTC,CASSLVGPRETQYF
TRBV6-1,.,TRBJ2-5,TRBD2,TGTGCCAGCAGCGAGACTAGCGGGGGCCCCGAGACCCAGTACTTC,CASSETSGGPETQYF
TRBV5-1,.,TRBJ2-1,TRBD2,TGCGCCAGCAGCGGGTCACTAGCGGGAGAGGGTAATGAGCAGTTCTTC,CASSGSLAGEGNEQFF
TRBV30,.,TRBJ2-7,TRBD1,TGTGCCTGGAGCCCCGGGACAGGTTCCTACGAGCAGTACTTC,CAWSPGTGSYEQYF
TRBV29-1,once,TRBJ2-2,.,TGCAGCGTTGTTCAGCCCACCGGGGAGCTGTTTTTT,CSVVQPTGELFF
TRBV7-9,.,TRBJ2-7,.,TGTGCCAGCAGCTTCCACAGGGACAACACCGTCTACGAGCAGTACTTC,CASSFHRDNTVYEQYF
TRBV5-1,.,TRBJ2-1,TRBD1,TGCGCCAGCAGCTTAAGACAGGGGAACAATGAGCAGTTCTTC,CASSLRQGNNEQFF
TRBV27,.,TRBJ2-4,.,TGTGCCAGCTCCCTCGCCCACCGAGACATTCAGTACTTC,CASSLAHRDIQYF
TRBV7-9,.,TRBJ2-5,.,TGTGCCAGCAGCTTAGGGACCCTACTTGAAGAGACCCAGTACTTC,CASSLGTLLEETQYF